This TCR beta chain was obtained from a study of blood T cell repertoires in COVID-19. The table came from immunoSEQ multiplex PCR; TCRdb's copy has only in-frame clones and leaves some out. The sample records approximately 250,000 clones, about 87% being singletons. The V gene's germline CDR1 is MNHEY and CDR2 SVGAGI. CDR3 length: 13 residues. The V segment lost 8 bases and the J segment 3 bases; nucleotides outside the gene matches: 4. Source material: PBMCs or T cells enriched from blood (not recorded which). The chain is built from TRBV6-5 and TRBJ2-1, with TRBD2 matching 7 bases. This clonotype was sampled from a woman in her 30s with acute COVID-19. This chain's CDR3 is CASGLADYNEQFF. As DNA, the CDR3 is TGTGCCAGCGGCCTAGCGGACTACAATGAGCAGTTCTTC.